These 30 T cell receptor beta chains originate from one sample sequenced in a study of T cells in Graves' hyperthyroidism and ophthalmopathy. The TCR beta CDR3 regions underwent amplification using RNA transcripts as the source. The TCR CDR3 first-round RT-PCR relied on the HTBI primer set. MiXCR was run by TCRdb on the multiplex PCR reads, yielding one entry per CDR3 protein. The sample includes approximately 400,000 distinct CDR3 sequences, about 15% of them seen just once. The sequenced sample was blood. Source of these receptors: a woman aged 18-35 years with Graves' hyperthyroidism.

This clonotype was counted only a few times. The CDR3 nucleotides are TGTGCCAGCAATGAGGGACAGGGAGGCGAAAAACTGTTTTTT. Translating it yields CASNEGQGGEKLFF. J is TRBJ1-4 and V is TRBV6-1; 9 bases align to TRBD1. The CDR3 is 14 residues long. V was clipped by 7 bases and J by 8 bases; unmatched bases: 8. Germline V gene sequence: CDR1 MNHNS, CDR2 SASEGT.

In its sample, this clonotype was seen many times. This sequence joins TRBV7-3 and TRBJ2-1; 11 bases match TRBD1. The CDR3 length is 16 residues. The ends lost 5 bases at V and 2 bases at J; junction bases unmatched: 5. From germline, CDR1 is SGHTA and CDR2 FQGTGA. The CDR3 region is CASSPGTGGPYNEQFF. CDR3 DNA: TGTGCCAGCAGCCCGGGGACAGGGGGTCCCTACAATGAGCAGTTCTTC. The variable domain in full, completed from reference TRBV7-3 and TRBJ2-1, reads GAGVSQTPSNKVTEKGKYVELRCDPISGHTALYWYRQSLGQGPEFLIYFQGTGAADDSGLPNDRFFAVRPEGSVSTLKIQRTERGDSAVYLCASSPGTGGPYNEQFFGPGTRLTVL.

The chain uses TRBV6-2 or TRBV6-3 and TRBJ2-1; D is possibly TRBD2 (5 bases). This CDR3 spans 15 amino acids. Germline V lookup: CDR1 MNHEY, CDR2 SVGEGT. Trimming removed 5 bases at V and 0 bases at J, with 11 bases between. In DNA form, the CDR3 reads TGTGCCAGCAGTAGGAGGTCGAGCTCCTACAATGAGCAGTTCTTC. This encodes CASSRRSSSYNEQFF.

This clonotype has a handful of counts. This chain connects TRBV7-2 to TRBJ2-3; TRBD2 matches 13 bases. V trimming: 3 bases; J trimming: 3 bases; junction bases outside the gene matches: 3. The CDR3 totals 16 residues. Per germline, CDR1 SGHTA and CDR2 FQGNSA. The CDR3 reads CASSLGLAGTTDTQYF. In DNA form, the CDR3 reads TGTGCCAGCAGCTTGGGACTAGCGGGAACAACAGATACGCAGTATTTT.

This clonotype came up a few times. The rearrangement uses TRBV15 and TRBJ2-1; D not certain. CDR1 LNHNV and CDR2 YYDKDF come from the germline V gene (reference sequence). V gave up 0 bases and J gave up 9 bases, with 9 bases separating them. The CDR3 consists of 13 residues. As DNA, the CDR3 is TGTGCCACCAGCAGAGATAAACTTTCTGAGCAGTTCTTC. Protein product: CATSRDKLSEQFF.

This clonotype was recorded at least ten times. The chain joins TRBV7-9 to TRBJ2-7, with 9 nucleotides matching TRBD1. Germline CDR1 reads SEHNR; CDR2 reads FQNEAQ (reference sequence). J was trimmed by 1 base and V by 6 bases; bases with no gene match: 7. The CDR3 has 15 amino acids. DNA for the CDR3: TGTGCCAGCAGTTTACGGACAGGGGCTTCCTACGAGCAGTACTTC. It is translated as CASSLRTGASYEQYF.

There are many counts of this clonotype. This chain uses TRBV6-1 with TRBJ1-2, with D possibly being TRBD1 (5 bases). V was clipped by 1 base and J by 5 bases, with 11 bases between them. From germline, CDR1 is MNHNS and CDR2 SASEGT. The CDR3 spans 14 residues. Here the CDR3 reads CASSEETVTYGYTF. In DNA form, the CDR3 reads TGTGCCAGCAGTGAAGAGACAGTCACTTATGGCTACACCTTC.

CDR3 nucleotides: TGTGCCAGCAGCCCTAGACTCAGGGACGAGTTCCCAGATACGCAGTATTTT. It translates to CASSPRLRDEFPDTQYF. The J gene is TRBJ2-3, the V gene TRBV7-9; D assignment may be TRBD1 or TRBD2 (5 bases each). This CDR3 is 17 amino acids long. V lost 5 bases, J lost 4 bases, and 22 bases lay in between. The V gene's germline CDR1 is SEHNR and CDR2 FQNEAQ (reference sequence).

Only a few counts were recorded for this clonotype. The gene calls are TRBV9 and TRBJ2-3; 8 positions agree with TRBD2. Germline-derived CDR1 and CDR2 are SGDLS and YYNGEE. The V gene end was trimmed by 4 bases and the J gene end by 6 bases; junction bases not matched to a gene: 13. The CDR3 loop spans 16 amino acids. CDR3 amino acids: CASSPSGSGGGDTQYF. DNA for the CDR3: TGTGCCAGCAGCCCCTCGGGAAGCGGGGGTGGTGATACGCAGTATTTT.

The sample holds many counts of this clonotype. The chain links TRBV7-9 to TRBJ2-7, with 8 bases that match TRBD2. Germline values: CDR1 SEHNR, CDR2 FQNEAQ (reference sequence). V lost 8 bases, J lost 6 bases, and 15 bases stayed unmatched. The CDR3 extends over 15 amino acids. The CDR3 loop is CASSDSLAAGAEQYF. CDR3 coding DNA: TGTGCCAGCTCGGACTCACTAGCGGCGGGAGCCGAGCAGTACTTC.

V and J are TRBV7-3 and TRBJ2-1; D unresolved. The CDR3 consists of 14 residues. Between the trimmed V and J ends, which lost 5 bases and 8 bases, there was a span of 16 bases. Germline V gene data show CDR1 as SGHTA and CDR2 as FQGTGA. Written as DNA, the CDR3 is TGTGCCAGCAGCCCGGGCATCGGGCCTCATGAGCAGTTCTTC. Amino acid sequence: CASSPGIGPHEQFF.

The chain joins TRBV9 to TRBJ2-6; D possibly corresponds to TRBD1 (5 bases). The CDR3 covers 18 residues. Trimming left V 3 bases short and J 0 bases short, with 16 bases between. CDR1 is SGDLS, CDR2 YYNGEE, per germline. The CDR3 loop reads CASSGAPNRTSGANVLTF. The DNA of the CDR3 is TGTGCCAGCAGCGGAGCTCCCAACAGGACCTCTGGGGCCAACGTCCTGACTTTC.

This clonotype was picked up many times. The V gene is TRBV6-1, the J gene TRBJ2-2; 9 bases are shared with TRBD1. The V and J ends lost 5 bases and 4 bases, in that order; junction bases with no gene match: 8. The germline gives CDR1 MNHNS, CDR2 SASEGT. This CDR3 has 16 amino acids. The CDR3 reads CASSRDRERSTGELFF. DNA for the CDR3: TGTGCCAGCAGTCGGGACAGGGAACGGAGCACCGGGGAGCTGTTTTTT.

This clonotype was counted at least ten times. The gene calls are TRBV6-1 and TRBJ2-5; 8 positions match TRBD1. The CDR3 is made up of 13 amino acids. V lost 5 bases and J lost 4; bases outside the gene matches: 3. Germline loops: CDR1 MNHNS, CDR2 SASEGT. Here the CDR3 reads CASSFTGGETQYF. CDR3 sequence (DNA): TGTGCCAGCAGTTTTACAGGGGGAGAGACCCAGTACTTC.

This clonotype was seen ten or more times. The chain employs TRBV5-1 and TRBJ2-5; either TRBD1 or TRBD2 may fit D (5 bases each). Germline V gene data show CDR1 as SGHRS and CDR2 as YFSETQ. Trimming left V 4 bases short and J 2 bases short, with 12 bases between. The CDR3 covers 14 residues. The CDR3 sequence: CASSGGYTQETQYF. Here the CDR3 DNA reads TGCGCCAGCAGCGGGGGATACACACAAGAGACCCAGTACTTC.

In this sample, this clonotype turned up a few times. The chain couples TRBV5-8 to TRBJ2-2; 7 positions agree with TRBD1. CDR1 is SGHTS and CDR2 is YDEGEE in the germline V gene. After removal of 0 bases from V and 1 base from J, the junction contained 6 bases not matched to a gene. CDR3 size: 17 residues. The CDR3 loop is CASSLGGTEMNTGELFF. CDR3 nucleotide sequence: TGTGCCAGCAGCTTGGGAGGGACAGAAATGAACACCGGGGAGCTGTTTTTT.

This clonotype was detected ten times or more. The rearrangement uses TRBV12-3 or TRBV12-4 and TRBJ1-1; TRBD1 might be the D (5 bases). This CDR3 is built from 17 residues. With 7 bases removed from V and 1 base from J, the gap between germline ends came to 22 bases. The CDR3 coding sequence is TGTGCCAGCACCCCCCATCCTCCGGGACGGCCGAACACTGAAGCTTTCTTT. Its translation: CASTPHPPGRPNTEAFF.

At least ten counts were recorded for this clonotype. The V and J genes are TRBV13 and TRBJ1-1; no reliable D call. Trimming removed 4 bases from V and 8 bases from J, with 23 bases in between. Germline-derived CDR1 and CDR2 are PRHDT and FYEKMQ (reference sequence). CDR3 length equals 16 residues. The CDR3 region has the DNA TGTGCCAGCAGCTACCGGGTATTTTCGACGGATCGGGAAGCTTTCTTT. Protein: CASSYRVFSTDREAFF. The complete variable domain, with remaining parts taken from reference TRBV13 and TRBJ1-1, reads AAGVIQSPRHLIKEKRETATLKCYPIPRHDTVYWYQQGPGQDPQFLISFYEKMQSDKGSIPDRFSAQQFSDYHSELNMSSLELGDSALYFCASSYRVFSTDREAFFGQGTRLTVV.

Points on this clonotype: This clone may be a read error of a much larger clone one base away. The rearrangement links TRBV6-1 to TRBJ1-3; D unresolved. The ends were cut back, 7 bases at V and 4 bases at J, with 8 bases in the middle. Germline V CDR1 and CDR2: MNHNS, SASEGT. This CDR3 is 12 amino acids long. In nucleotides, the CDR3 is TGTGCCAGCAAAGGGCCGGGAAACACCATATATTTT. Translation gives CASKGPGNTIYF.

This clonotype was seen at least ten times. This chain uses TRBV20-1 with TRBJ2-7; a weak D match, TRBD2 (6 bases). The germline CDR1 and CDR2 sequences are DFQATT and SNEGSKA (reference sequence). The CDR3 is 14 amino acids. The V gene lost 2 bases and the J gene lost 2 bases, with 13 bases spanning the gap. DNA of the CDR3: TGCAGTGCTAGACCCGGGCGGGACGCCTACGAGCAGTACTTC. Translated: CSARPGRDAYEQYF.

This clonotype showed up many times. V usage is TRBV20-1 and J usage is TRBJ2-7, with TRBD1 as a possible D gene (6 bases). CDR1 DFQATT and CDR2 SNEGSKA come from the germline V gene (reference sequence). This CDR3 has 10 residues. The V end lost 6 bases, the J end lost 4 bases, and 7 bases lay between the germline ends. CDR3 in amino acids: CSAGQYEQYF. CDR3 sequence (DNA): TGCAGTGCAGGACAGTACGAGCAGTACTTC.

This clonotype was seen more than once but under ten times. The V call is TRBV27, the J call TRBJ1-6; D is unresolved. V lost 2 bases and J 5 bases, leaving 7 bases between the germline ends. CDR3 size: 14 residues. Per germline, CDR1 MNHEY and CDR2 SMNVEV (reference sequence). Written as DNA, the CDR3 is TGTGCCAGCAGTTTAACAAATAATAATTCACCCCTCCACTTT. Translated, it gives CASSLTNNNSPLHF.

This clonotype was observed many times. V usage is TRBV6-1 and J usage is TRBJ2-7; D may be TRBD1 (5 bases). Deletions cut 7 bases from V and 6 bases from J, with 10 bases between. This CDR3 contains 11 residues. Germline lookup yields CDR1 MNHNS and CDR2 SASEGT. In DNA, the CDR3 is TGTGCCAGCAAGAAGGGGATCGAGCAGTACTTC. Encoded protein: CASKKGIEQYF.

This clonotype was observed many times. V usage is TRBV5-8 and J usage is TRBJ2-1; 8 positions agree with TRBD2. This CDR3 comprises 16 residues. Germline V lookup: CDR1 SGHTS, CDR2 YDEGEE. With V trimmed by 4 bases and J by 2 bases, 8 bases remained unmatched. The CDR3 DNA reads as TGTGCCAGCAGCGGGTGGGGGCGGGAGGCCTACAATGAGCAGTTCTTC. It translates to CASSGWGREAYNEQFF.

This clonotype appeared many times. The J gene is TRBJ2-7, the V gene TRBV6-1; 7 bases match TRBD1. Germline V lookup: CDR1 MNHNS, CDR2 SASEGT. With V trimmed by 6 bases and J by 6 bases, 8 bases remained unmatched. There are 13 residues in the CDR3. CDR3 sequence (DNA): TGTGCCAGCAGCATTAGACAGGGAGCCGAGCAGTACTTC. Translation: CASSIRQGAEQYF.

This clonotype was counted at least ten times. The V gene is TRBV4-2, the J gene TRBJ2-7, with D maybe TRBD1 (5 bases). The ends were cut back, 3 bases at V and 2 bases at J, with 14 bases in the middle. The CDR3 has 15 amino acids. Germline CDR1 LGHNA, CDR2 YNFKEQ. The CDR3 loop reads CASSQLAQGAYEQYF. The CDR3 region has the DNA TGTGCCAGCAGCCAGTTGGCCCAGGGTGCCTACGAGCAGTACTTC.

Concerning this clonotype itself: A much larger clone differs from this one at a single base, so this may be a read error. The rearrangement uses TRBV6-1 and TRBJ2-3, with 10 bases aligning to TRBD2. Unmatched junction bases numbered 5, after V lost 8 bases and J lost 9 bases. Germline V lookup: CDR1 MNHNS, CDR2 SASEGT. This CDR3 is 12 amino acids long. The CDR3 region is CASGGSGGTQYF. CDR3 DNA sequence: TGTGCCAGCGGAGGTAGCGGGGGGACGCAGTATTTT.

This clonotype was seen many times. As DNA, the CDR3 is TGTGCCAGCAGTTTAAGGACTAGCGGGACCCGAGGGGAGACCCAGTACTTC. This codes for CASSLRTSGTRGETQYF. The chain combines TRBV27 with TRBJ2-5; 12 bases match TRBD2. The CDR3 is 17 residues long. Germline V gene lookup returns CDR1 MNHEY and CDR2 SMNVEV (reference sequence). V shed 2 bases and J 5 bases; nucleotides not matched to a gene: 9.

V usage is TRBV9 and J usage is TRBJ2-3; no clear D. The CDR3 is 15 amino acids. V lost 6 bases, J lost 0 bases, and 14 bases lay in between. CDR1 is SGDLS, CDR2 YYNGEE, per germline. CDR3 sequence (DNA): TGTGCCAGCACCCCCACTGGCTCTAGCACAGATACGCAGTATTTT. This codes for CASTPTGSSTDTQYF. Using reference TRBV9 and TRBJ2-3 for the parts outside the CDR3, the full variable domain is DSGVTQTPKHLITATGQRVTLRCSPRSGDLSVYWYQQSLDQGLQFLIQYYNGEERAKGNILERFSAQQFPDLHSELNLSSLELGDSALYFCASTPTGSSTDTQYFGPGTRLTVL.

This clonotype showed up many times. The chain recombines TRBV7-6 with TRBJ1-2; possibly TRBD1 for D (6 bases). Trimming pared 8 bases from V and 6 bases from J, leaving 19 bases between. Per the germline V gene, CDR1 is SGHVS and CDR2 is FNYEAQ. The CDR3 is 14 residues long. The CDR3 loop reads CASQSIGGADGYTF. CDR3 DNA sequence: TGTGCCAGCCAATCAATCGGGGGGGCGGATGGCTACACCTTC.